One T cell receptor (beta chain) is described in this entry. Without the conserved terminal phenylalanine or tryptophan, this CDR3 likely stems from a read error. The time point denotes: persistent/refractory GD, antithyroid drugs over 5 years with positive TRAb. Scientists built the TCR library using RNA that was extracted from PBMCs. An endocrinology department in Xi'an, China, supplied the patients. TCR beta libraries were built with iRepertoire HTBI primers and Arm-PCR of CDR3 regions. Under the authors' procedure: Samples collectively showed more than 55 TRBV and approximately 15 TRBJ segments. Using its own MiXCR run on the multiplex PCR reads, TCRdb lists one record per CDR3 protein. The V and J calls and clone size come from TCRdb's table, not from the authors' own analysis. The sample has around 300,000 distinct CDR3 sequences, around a fifth seen once; the top ten hold roughly 50%. Trimming removed 5 bases from V and 2 bases from J, with 9 bases in between. The CDR3 covers 13 residues. Per germline, CDR1 SNHLY and CDR2 FYNNEI.

The entry originates in a study of regulatory T cells in long-lasting Graves disease. The overall study: To qualify as persistent, Graves' disease required over 5 years of antithyroid drugs with positive TSH receptor antibodies.

V usage is TRBV2 and J usage is TRBJ1-2; the D is unclear. The sequencing here drew on peripheral blood mononuclear cells (PBMCs), taken when the disease was refractory, from a patient treated with antithyroid drugs. This TCR was sampled from a female donor with Graves disease. The CDR3, as DNA: TGTGCCAGCAGTTTAGGAGGGAACTATGGCTACACCCTC. Its translation is CASSLGGNYGYTL.